This TCR beta chain was sequenced for a study of T-cell reconstitution after alpha-beta-depleted transplantation in children. A library of TCRbeta sequences, prepared with unique molecular identifiers, was generated. Each CDR3 protein gets one entry after TCRdb re-called the PCR reads with MiXCR. The data contain approximately 290,000 distinct CDR3 sequences, around 10% of them seen just once; the ten biggest clones take up 20% to 25%. This clonotype was observed at least ten times. Its matching antigen is unknown. CDR1 and CDR2 (germline): LGHNA, YSLEER. The CDR3 sequence is 17 residues long. V lost 4 bases and J lost 4; bases outside the gene matches: 11. Broader study findings: It was reported that alpha-beta T cells came from several hundred expanded graft clones (about two months after transplant). In some patients, recipient T cells and intrathymic progenitors surviving conditioning explained high day-60 diversity. The main origin of T-cell counts and diversity one year after transplant was newly produced T cells.

The material was peripheral blood, obtained 180 days after TCRalphabeta/CD19-depleted stem cell transplant. The V call is TRBV4-3, the J call TRBJ2-1; 9 positions match TRBD2. The receptor was isolated from a male patient between 2 and 10 years old who had a stem cell transplant for chronic granulomatous disease, so the T cells may come from the graft donor. The CDR3 reads CASSPAGGGSTYNEQFF. The CDR3 region has the DNA TGCGCCAGCAGCCCGGCGGGGGGGGGATCTACTTACAATGAGCAGTTCTTC.